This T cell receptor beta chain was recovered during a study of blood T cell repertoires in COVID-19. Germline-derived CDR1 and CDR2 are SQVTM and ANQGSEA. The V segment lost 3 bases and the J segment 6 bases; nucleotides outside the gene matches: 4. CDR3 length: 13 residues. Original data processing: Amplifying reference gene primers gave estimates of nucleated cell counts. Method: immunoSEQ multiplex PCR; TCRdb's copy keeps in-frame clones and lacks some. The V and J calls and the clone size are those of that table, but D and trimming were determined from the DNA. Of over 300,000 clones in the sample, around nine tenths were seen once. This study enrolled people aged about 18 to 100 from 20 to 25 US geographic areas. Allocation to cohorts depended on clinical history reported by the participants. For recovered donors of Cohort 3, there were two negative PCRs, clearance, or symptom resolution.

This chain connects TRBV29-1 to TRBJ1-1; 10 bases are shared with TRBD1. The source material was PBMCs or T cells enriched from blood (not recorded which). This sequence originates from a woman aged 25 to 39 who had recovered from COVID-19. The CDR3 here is CSVDGTGVAEAFF. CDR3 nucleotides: TGCAGCGTTGACGGGACAGGGGTCGCTGAAGCTTTCTTT.